The 26 T cell receptor beta chains below come from one sample, sequenced in a study of CD8+CD57+ T cells in acquired aplastic anemia. It was genomic DNA that served as the template for profiling TCR beta VDJ and CDR3. MiXCR, applied by TCRdb to the reads, yields one record per CDR3 protein. This table holds approximately 250,000 distinct CDR3 sequences, roughly 82% found once. Patients included in sequencing had previously demonstrated CD8+CD57+ cell expansion by flow cytometry. The sample consisted of sorted CD4+, CD8+, or CD8+CD57+ T cells (not recorded which) from PBMCs. All receptors derive from a human donor with aplastic anemia.

This rearrangement joins TRBV9 to TRBJ2-5, with 8 bases fitting TRBD1. V lost 5 bases and J lost 2; bases outside the gene matches: 8. This CDR3 is built from 15 residues. CDR1 and CDR2 from the germline V gene are SGDLS and YYNGEE. The CDR3 protein is CASRAGTGIQETQYF. CDR3 nucleotides: TGTGCCAGCAGAGCCGGGACAGGCATTCAAGAGACCCAGTACTTC.

V and J are TRBV10-2 and TRBJ2-7; 10 nucleotides align to TRBD1. CDR3 size: 14 residues. CDR1 is WSHSY, CDR2 SAAADI, per germline. Unmatched junction bases numbered 1, after V lost 3 bases and J lost 2 bases. CDR3: CASSEGQGAYEQYF. CDR3 DNA sequence: TGCGCCAGCAGTGAAGGACAGGGGGCCTACGAGCAGTACTTC.

The chain combines TRBV9 with TRBJ2-7; a possible D gene is TRBD2 (6 bases). The CDR3 sequence is 18 residues long. The V end was cut by 0 bases, the J end by 2 bases, with 21 bases between. The germline V gene has CDR1 SGDLS and CDR2 YYNGEE. The CDR3 spells CASSVGTAGLSYTYEQYV. The DNA of the CDR3 is TGTGCCAGCAGCGTAGGAACAGCGGGCCTCTCCTACACCTACGAGCAGTACGTC.

The V and J genes are TRBV7-9 and TRBJ2-7, with a tentative D call TRBD1 (6 bases). The CDR3 consists of 14 residues. Per germline, CDR1 SEHNR and CDR2 FQNEAQ (reference sequence). The V gene lost 5 bases and the J gene lost 4 bases, with 15 bases spanning the gap. CDR3 in amino acids: CASSPQGKGYEQYF. Written as DNA, the CDR3 is TGTGCCAGCAGCCCACAGGGAAAGGGATACGAGCAGTACTTC. Complete variable domain (other parts from reference TRBV7-9 and TRBJ2-7): DTGVSQNPRHKITKRGQNVTFRCDPISEHNRLYWYRQTLGQGPEFLTYFQNEAQLEKSRLLSDRFSAERPKGSFSTLEIQRTEQGDSAMYLCASSPQGKGYEQYFGPGTRLTVT.

The chain combines TRBV7-6 with TRBJ1-5; a weak D match, TRBD1 (6 bases). There are 14 residues in the CDR3. V was pared by 5 bases and J by 5 bases, with 13 bases between. Germline V gives CDR1 SGHVS, CDR2 FNYEAQ. This chain's CDR3 is CASSRTAGDQPQHF. In DNA form, the CDR3 reads TGTGCCAGCAGCCGGACAGCGGGTGATCAGCCCCAGCATTTT.

This rearrangement joins TRBV2 to TRBJ2-5, with D unclear. The J call is doubtful: the DNA matches TRBJ2-3 better. The CDR3 runs 14 residues. Germline V gene lookup returns CDR1 SNHLY and CDR2 FYNNEI. This chain's CDR3 is CASSGSSSNQPQYF. The CDR3 DNA reads as TGTGCCAGCAGTGGATCGTCAAGCAATCAGCCCCAGTATTTT.

This chain joins TRBV7-8 and TRBJ2-7; the D gene is possibly TRBD2 (5 bases). Trimming cost V 1 base and J 4 bases, with 23 bases left between them. CDR3 length: 18 residues. The V gene's germline CDR1 is SGHVS and CDR2 FQNEAQ. The CDR3: CASSLDGGRATQYYEQYV. The CDR3 DNA reads as TGTGCCAGCAGCTTAGATGGAGGCCGGGCAACGCAGTATTACGAGCAGTACGTC.

This chain joins TRBV24-1 and TRBJ1-6; 8 nucleotides match TRBD1. Germline CDR1 reads KGHDR; CDR2 reads SFDVKD. The ends lost 5 bases at V and 7 bases at J; junction bases unmatched: 3. The CDR3 has 14 amino acids. For the CDR3, the DNA is TGTGCCACCAGTGCTGGACAGGGCAATTCACCCCTCCACTTT. Its protein is CATSAGQGNSPLHF.

A note on this clonotype: This CDR3 is missing its conserved last phenylalanine or tryptophan, likely due to a read error. The DNA is omitted, as the CDR3 cannot be located on it reliably, and the CDR3 follows TCRdb's listing. This chain uses TRBV7-2 with TRBJ2-3; the table's D call of TRBD2 was not tested on the DNA. Germline V gene data show CDR1 as SGHTA and CDR2 as FQGNSA. The CDR3 length is 13 residues, termini included. This CDR3 reads CASSFGGGPNTHY.

Turning to this clonotype: It is likely a read error, because the conserved phenylalanine at the end of the CDR3 is missing. The CDR3: CASSHGGAEEQFV. DNA for the CDR3: TGTGCCAGCAGCCATGGAGGCGCGGAGGAGCAGTTCGTC. The rearrangement links TRBV7-9 to TRBJ2-1, with D tentatively TRBD2 (5 bases). Germline CDR1 and CDR2: SEHNR and FQNEAQ (reference sequence). CDR3 length: 13 amino acids. The germline V and J ends were trimmed by 5 bases and 10 bases, with 15 bases remaining between them.

This rearrangement joins TRBV7-9 to TRBJ2-5; a possible D gene is TRBD2 (7 bases). The CDR3 is 15 residues long. Per germline, CDR1 SEHNR and CDR2 FQNEAQ (reference sequence). The germline V and J ends were trimmed by 0 bases and 5 bases, with 13 bases remaining between them. Here the CDR3 reads CASSLARGRGETQYF. DNA for the CDR3: TGTGCCAGCAGCTTAGCCAGAGGGAGGGGGGAGACCCAGTACTTC.

This clonotype is medium-sized in the sample. The rearrangement links TRBV20-1 to TRBJ2-1; a possible D gene is TRBD1 (6 bases). Trimming stripped 0 bases from V and 5 bases from J, with 14 bases between. The germline CDR1 and CDR2 sequences are DFQATT and SNEGSKA (reference sequence). The CDR3 length is 15 residues. CDR3 region: CSARDLRTANNEQFF. In nucleotides, the CDR3 is TGCAGTGCTAGAGATCTCCGGACAGCGAACAATGAGCAGTTCTTC.

Worth noting for this clonotype: Relative to the germline gene, one junction end is altered; a read error may explain this. The chain recombines TRBV15 with TRBJ1-5; a possible D gene is TRBD2 (5 bases). The assigned J gene may be wrong: the sequence end matches TRBJ2-3 better. The CDR3 extends over 13 amino acids. Germline V gene lookup returns CDR1 LNHNV and CDR2 YYDKDF (reference sequence). The CDR3 DNA reads as TGTGCCAGCAGCCACGGAGGCACAGATCCCCAGTATTTT. Protein sequence: CASSHGGTDPQYF.

This rearrangement joins TRBV7-9 to TRBJ1-4, with a weak D call TRBD1 (5 bases). Trimming took 5 bases from V and 6 from J, leaving 19 bases between them. This CDR3 is built from 16 residues. Germline V gives CDR1 SEHNR, CDR2 FQNEAQ (reference sequence). Here the CDR3 DNA reads TGTGCCAGCAGCCCGTACAGGCCAGGCGAATATGAAAAACTGTTTTTT. It yields the protein CASSPYRPGEYEKLFF.

J is TRBJ2-7 and V is TRBV7-2; D gene ambiguous. V lost 1 base and J 3 bases, leaving 7 bases between the germline ends. CDR1 SGHTA and CDR2 FQGNSA come from the germline V gene. The CDR3 sequence is 13 residues long. The CDR3 coding sequence is TGTGCCAGCAGCTTAGATGTAGGCTACGAGCAGTACTTC. This codes for CASSLDVGYEQYF.

The chain combines TRBV11-3 with TRBJ1-6; tentatively, D is TRBD1 (5 bases). The germline V and J ends were trimmed by 3 bases and 13 bases, with 19 bases remaining between them. CDR3 length: 15 amino acids. Germline V lookup: CDR1 SGHNT, CDR2 YENEEA. The chain's CDR3 is CASSLGLRQRSPLHF. The CDR3 DNA is TGTGCCAGCAGCTTGGGTCTGAGACAGCGATCCCCCCTCCACTTT.

The rearrangement uses TRBV9 and TRBJ2-3; 7 nucleotides match TRBD2. The junction had 15 bases not matched to a gene; V was cut back by 3 bases and J by 14 bases. The germline CDR1 and CDR2 sequences are SGDLS and YYNGEE. The CDR3 totals 14 residues. The CDR3 coding sequence is TGTGCCAGCAGCGCAACTAGCGCGAATGAGCAGCTGTATTTT. Protein: CASSATSANEQLYF.

Details on this clonotype: An end of the junction differs from the germline gene, which may be a read error. The chain has TRBV2 and TRBJ2-3, with D perhaps TRBD2 (6 bases). Germline CDR1 SNHLY, CDR2 FYNNEI. There are 14 residues in the CDR3. CDR3 residues: CASSDAGIHEQFYF. The CDR3 coding sequence is TGTGCCAGCAGTGATGCGGGGATTCATGAGCAGTTCTACTTT. Using reference TRBV2 and TRBJ2-3 for the parts outside the CDR3, the full variable domain is EPEVTQTPSHQVTQMGQEVILRCVPISNHLYFYWYRQILGQKVEFLVSFYNNEISEKSEIFDDQFSVERPDGSNFTLKIRSTKLEDSAMYFCASSDAGIHEQFYFGPGTRLTVL.

Note on this clonotype: One end of the junction fails to match germline, which may point to a read error. V and J are TRBV7-9 and TRBJ2-5; possibly TRBD1 or TRBD2 for D (5 bases each). There are 14 residues in the CDR3. Germline V gives CDR1 SEHNR, CDR2 FQNEAQ (reference sequence). CDR3 amino acids: CATSRAADHGTHYF. For the CDR3, the DNA is TGTGCCACCAGCAGAGCGGCAGACCACGGGACCCACTACTTC.

This clonotype occurred once. The chain recombines TRBV7-3 with TRBJ1-1, with D unclear. Germline V gives CDR1 SGHTA, CDR2 FQGTGA. The CDR3 has 15 residues. The V end lost 2 bases, the J end lost 8 bases, and 18 bases lay between the germline ends. DNA of the CDR3: TGTGCCAGCAGCTTAGATCTCAAAGCCAACAAAGAAGCTTTCTTT. Its protein is CASSLDLKANKEAFF.

About this clonotype: The junction shows a germline mismatch at one end, possibly a read error. The CDR3 is CASSLGGAHTTHF. The CDR3 nucleotides are TGTGCCAGCAGCTTAGGGGGAGCACACACGACGCATTTT. The chain couples TRBV7-8 to TRBJ2-3, with D possibly matching TRBD2 (5 bases). This CDR3 spans 13 amino acids. Per the germline V gene, CDR1 is SGHVS and CDR2 is FQNEAQ.

Only one count was recorded for this clonotype. The chain carries TRBV9 and TRBJ2-2; possible D gene TRBD2, 6 bases. V dropped 4 bases and J dropped 6 bases, with 19 bases sitting between them. The CDR3 consists of 16 residues. CDR1 and CDR2 (germline): SGDLS, YYNGEE. Here the CDR3 DNA reads TGTGCCAGCAGCCTGACTGGCGGGACCAACTCCGGGGAGCTGTTTTTT. Translated, it gives CASSLTGGTNSGELFF.

The chain has TRBV19 and TRBJ1-2; 8 bases fit TRBD1. The CDR3 spans 13 residues. Germline trimming cut 3 bases from V and 8 bases from J; bases unmatched to any gene: 5. Germline V gene sequence: CDR1 LNHDA, CDR2 SQIVND (reference sequence). The CDR3 DNA reads as TGTGCCAGTAGTATCAGGGGGCTGGAGGGCTACACCTTC. Translating it yields CASSIRGLEGYTF.

Concerning this clonotype: A read error may account for a junction end that differs from germline. The chain links TRBV7-9 to TRBJ2-3, with TRBD1 matching 7 bases. This CDR3 region has 14 residues. Germline-derived CDR1 and CDR2 are SEHNR and FQNEAQ (reference sequence). The CDR3 is CASSPAQGNQTQQF. The CDR3 DNA is TGTGCCAGCAGCCCGGCACAGGGGAACCAAACGCAGCAGTTT.

The rearrangement joins TRBV7-9 to TRBJ2-3, with 7 bases identical to TRBD2. Germline CDR1 and CDR2: SEHNR and FQNEAQ (reference sequence). The V gene end was trimmed by 1 base and the J gene end by 5 bases; junction bases not matched to a gene: 6. The CDR3 has 15 amino acids. The CDR3 protein is CASSLGAGFRDTQYF. DNA of the CDR3: TGTGCCAGCAGCTTAGGAGCGGGGTTCAGAGATACGCAGTATTTT. Filled out from reference TRBV7-9 and TRBJ2-3, the complete variable domain reads DTGVSQNPRHKITKRGQNVTFRCDPISEHNRLYWYRQTLGQGPEFLTYFQNEAQLEKSRLLSDRFSAERPKGSFSTLEIQRTEQGDSAMYLCASSLGAGFRDTQYFGPGTRLTVL.

The chain combines TRBV7-6 with TRBJ2-7, with D uncertain. Germline values: CDR1 SGHVS, CDR2 FNYEAQ. The CDR3 consists of 13 residues. The CDR3 nucleotides are TGTGCCAGCAGCTTAGCGGATAGCTACGAGGCCAACGTC. Its protein is CASSLADSYEANV.